The next 7 T cell receptor beta chains were all read from a single sample in a study of cytomegalovirus exposure and HLA in healthy donors. Data came from immunoSEQ multiplex PCR; TCRdb stores just in-frame clones and leaves some out. The repertoire holds 250,000 to 350,000 clones, with roughly 87% as singletons. Sequencing was performed on PBMCs. These TCRs come from a woman aged 25 to 39 in good health and CMV-seropositive.

The chain is built from TRBV7-6 and TRBJ1-1; weak D call: TRBD1 (6 bases). Germline V gene data show CDR1 as SGHVS and CDR2 as FNYEAQ. The CDR3 extends over 12 amino acids. Trimming pared 5 bases from V and 4 bases from J, leaving 8 bases between. CDR3 protein: CASSQQGTEAFF. The DNA of the CDR3 is TGTGCCAGCAGCCAACAGGGCACTGAAGCTTTCTTT.

The J gene is TRBJ2-7, the V gene TRBV7-9, with D perhaps TRBD2 (6 bases). There are 15 residues in the CDR3. V was shortened by 4 bases and J by 0 bases, with 13 bases between the two germline ends. Germline lookup yields CDR1 SEHNR and CDR2 FQNEAQ (reference sequence). The CDR3 DNA follows: TGTGCCAGCAGCTGGGGGGTAGGCAACTCCTACGAGCAGTACTTC. Its translation: CASSWGVGNSYEQYF.

This clone came up once. The chain recombines TRBV4-2 with TRBJ1-4, with TRBD1 matching over 10 bases. V lost 3 bases to trimming and J lost 7 bases; unmatched junction nucleotides: 2. The CDR3 loop spans 14 amino acids. The germline gives CDR1 LGHNA, CDR2 YNFKEQ. The CDR3 reads CASSQGQGFEKLFF. The CDR3 DNA is TGTGCCAGCAGCCAGGGACAGGGGTTTGAAAAACTGTTTTTT.

This rearrangement joins TRBV4-1 to TRBJ2-1; 7 bases align to TRBD2. The germline CDR1 and CDR2 sequences are MGHRA and YSYEKL. The CDR3 has 12 residues. V shed 1 base and J 15 bases; nucleotides not matched to a gene: 6. The chain's CDR3 is CASSQVRGDLFF. CDR3 bases: TGCGCCAGCAGCCAAGTACGGGGGGATCTGTTCTTC.

The V gene is TRBV5-1, the J gene TRBJ1-3; D is perhaps TRBD1 (6 bases). The CDR3 spans 17 residues. Germline V CDR1 and CDR2: SGHRS, YFSETQ. V lost 0 bases and J lost 2, with 15 bases in between. CDR3 sequence: CASSLVYPGAAGNTIYF. CDR3 sequence (DNA): TGCGCCAGCAGCTTGGTTTACCCAGGGGCCGCTGGAAACACCATATATTTT.

Only one count was recorded for this clone. The chain has TRBV27 and TRBJ1-2, with 9 bases that match TRBD1. CDR1 MNHEY and CDR2 SMNVEV come from the germline V gene (reference sequence). This CDR3 has 14 amino acids. The ends lost 6 bases at V and 5 bases at J; junction bases unmatched: 7. The CDR3 here is CASSRDRDIYGYTF. The CDR3 bases are TGTGCCAGCAGCCGGGACAGGGACATTTATGGCTACACCTTC.

This sequence joins TRBV10-3 and TRBJ1-1, with a tentative D call TRBD1 (5 bases). Germline V gene lookup returns CDR1 ENHRY and CDR2 SYGVKD. V lost 5 bases and J lost 1, with 14 bases in between. The CDR3 sequence is 15 residues long. Here the CDR3 reads CAISPEVTGNTEAFF. In DNA, the CDR3 is TGTGCCATCAGTCCGGAAGTTACAGGGAACACTGAAGCTTTCTTT.